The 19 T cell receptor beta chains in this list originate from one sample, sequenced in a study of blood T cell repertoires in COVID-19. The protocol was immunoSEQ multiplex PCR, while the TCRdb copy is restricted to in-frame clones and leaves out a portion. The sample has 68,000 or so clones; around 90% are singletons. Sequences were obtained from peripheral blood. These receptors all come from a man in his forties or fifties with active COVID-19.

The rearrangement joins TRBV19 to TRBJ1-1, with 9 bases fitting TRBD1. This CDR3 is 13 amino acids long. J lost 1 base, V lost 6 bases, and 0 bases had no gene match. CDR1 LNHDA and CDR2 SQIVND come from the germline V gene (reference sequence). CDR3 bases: TGTGCCAGTAGGGGACAGGGGAACACTGAAGCTTTCTTT. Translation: CASRGQGNTEAFF.

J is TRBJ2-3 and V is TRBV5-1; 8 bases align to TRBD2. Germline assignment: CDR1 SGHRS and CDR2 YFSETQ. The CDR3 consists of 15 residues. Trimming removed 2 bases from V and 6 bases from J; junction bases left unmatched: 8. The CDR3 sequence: CASSLSSGPGDTQYF. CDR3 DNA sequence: TGCGCCAGCAGCTTATCTAGCGGGCCGGGGGATACGCAGTATTTT.

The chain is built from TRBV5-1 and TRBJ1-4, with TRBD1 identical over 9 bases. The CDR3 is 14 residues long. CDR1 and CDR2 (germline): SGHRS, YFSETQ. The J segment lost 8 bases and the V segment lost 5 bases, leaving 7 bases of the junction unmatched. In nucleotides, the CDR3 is TGCGCCAGCAGTTTACAGGGGGCTGGAGAAAAACTGTTTTTT. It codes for CASSLQGAGEKLFF.

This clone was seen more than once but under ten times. The CDR3 loop reads CASSLLPGGTYEQYF. CDR3 nucleotide sequence: TGTGCCAGCAGCTTATTACCGGGAGGGACCTACGAGCAGTACTTC. V and J are TRBV7-2 and TRBJ2-7; 8 positions match TRBD2. V lost 2 bases, J lost 2 bases, and 5 bases stayed unmatched. The CDR3 is made up of 15 amino acids. Germline V gives CDR1 SGHTA, CDR2 FQGNSA. Full variable domain (missing parts from reference TRBV7-2 and TRBJ2-7): GAGVSQSPSNKVTEKGKDVELRCDPISGHTALYWYRQSLGQGLEFLIYFQGNSAPDKSGLPSDRFSAERTGGSVSTLTIQRTQQEDSAVYLCASSLLPGGTYEQYFGPGTRLTVT.

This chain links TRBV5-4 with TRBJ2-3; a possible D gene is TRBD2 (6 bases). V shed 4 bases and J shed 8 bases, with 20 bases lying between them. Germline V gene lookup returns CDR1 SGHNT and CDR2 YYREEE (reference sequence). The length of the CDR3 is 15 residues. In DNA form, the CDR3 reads TGTGCCAGCAGCCCAACTGGGGCGGGAATAAGTACGCAGTATTTT. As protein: CASSPTGAGISTQYF.

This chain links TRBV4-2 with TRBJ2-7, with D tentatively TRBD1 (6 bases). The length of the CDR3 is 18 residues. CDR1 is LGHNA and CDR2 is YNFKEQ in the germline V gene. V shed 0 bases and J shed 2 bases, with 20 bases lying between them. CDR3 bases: TGTGCCAGCAGCCAAGAACTCCAGGGGATGGGGAATACCTACGAGCAGTACTTC. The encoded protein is CASSQELQGMGNTYEQYF.

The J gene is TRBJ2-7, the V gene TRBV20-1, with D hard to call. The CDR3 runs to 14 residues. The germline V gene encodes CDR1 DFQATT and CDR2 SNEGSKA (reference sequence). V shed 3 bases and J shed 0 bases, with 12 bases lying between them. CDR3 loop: CSASSSALSYEQYF. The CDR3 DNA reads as TGCAGTGCTAGTTCGAGCGCCCTCTCCTACGAGCAGTACTTC.

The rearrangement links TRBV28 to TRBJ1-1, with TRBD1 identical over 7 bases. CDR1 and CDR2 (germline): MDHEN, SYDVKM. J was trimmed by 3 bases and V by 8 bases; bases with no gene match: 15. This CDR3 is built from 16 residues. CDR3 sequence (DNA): TGTGCCAGCCGTCCCGGACAGGCGAACATCCACACTGAAGCTTTCTTT. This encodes CASRPGQANIHTEAFF. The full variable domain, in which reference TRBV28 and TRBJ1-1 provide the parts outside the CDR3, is DVKVTQSSRYLVKRTGEKVFLECVQDMDHENMFWYRQDPGLGLRLIYFSYDVKMKEKGDIPEGYSVSREKKERFSLILESASTNQTSMYLCASRPGQANIHTEAFFGQGTRLTVV.

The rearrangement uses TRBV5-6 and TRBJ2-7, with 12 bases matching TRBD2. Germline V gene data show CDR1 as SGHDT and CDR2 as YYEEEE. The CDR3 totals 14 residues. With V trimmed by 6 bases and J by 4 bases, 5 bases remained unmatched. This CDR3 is CASTWTSGAYEQYF. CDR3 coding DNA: TGTGCCAGCACCTGGACTAGCGGGGCATACGAGCAGTACTTC. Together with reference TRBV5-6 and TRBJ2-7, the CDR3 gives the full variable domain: DAGVTQSPTHLIKTRGQQVTLRCSPKSGHDTVSWYQQALGQGPQFIFQYYEEEERQRGNFPDRFSGHQFPNYSSELNVNALLLGDSALYLCASTWTSGAYEQYFGPGTRLTVT.

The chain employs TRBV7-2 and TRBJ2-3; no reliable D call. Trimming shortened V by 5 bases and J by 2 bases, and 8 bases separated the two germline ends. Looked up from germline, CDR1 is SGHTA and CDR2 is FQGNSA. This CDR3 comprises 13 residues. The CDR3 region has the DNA TGTGCCAGCAGCCTCAGTTTCACAGATACGCAGTATTTT. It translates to CASSLSFTDTQYF.

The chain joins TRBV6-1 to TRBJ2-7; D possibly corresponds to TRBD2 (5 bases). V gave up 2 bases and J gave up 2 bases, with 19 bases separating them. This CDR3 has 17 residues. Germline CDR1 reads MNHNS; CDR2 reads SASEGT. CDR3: CASSEMIRGGTPYEQYF. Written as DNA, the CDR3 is TGTGCCAGCAGTGAAATGATCCGGGGTGGCACTCCCTACGAGCAGTACTTC.

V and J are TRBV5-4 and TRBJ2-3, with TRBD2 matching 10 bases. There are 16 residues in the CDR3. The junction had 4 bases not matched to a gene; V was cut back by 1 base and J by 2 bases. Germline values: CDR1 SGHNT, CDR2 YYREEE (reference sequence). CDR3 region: CASSLRLAGNTDTQYF. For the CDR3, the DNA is TGTGCCAGCAGCTTGAGACTAGCGGGTAACACAGATACGCAGTATTTT.

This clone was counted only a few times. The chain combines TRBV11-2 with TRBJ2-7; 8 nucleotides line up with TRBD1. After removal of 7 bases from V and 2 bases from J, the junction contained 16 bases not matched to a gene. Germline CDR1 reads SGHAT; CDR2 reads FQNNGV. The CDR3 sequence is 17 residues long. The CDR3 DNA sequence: TGTGCCAGCACTCAGACAGGGGCGCCCCCCCTCACCTACGAGCAGTACTTC. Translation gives CASTQTGAPPLTYEQYF.

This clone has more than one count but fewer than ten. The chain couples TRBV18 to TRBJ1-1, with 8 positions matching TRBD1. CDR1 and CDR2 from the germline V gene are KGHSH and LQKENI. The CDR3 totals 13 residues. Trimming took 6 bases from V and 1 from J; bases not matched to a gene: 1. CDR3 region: CASSTGENTEAFF. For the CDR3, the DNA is TGTGCCAGCTCGACAGGGGAGAACACTGAAGCTTTCTTT.

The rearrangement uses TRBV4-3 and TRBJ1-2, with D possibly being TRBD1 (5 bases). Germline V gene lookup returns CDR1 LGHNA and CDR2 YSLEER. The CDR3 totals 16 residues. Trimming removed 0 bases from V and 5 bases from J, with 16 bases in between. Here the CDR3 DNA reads TGCGCCAGCAGCCAAGATTTCCCAGGGATGAGGTATGGCTACACCTTC. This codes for CASSQDFPGMRYGYTF.

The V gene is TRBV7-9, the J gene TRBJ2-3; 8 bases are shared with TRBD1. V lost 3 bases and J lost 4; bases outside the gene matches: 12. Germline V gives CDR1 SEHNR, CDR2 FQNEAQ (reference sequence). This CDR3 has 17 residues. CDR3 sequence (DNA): TGTGCCAGCAGCTTTCTCTTTCAGGGGGCGCGGTCAGATACGCAGTATTTT. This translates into CASSFLFQGARSDTQYF.

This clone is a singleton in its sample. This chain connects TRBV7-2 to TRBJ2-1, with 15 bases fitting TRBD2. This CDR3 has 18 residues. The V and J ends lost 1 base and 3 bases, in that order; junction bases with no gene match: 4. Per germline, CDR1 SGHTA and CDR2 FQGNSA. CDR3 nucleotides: TGTGCCAGCAGCTTAGAGGGGACTAGCGGGAGGTTCTACAATGAGCAGTTCTTC. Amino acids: CASSLEGTSGRFYNEQFF.

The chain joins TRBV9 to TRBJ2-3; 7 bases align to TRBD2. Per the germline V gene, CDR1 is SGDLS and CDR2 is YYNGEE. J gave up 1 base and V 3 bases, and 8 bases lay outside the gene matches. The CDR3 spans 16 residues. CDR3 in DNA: TGTGCCAGCAGCGGCTACGGGGGACTACGCACAGATACGCAGTATTTT. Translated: CASSGYGGLRTDTQYF.

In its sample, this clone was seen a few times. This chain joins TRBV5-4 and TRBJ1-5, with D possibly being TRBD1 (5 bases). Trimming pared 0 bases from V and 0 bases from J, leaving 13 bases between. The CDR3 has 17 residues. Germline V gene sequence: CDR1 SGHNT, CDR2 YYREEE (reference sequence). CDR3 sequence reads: CASSLGVGQASNQPQHF. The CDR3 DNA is TGTGCCAGCAGCTTGGGCGTGGGGCAGGCTAGCAATCAGCCCCAGCATTTT.